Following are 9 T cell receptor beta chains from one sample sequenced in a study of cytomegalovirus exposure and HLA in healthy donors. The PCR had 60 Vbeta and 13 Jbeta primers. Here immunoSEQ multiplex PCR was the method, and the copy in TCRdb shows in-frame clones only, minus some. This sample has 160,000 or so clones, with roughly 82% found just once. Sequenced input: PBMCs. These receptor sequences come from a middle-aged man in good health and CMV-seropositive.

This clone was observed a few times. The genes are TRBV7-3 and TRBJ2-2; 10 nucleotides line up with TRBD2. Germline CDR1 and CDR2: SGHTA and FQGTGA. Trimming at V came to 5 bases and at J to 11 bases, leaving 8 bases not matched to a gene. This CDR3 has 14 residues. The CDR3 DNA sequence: TGTGCCAGCAGCGCGAGCGGGAGGGCCGTAGAGCTGTTTTTT. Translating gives CASSASGRAVELFF.

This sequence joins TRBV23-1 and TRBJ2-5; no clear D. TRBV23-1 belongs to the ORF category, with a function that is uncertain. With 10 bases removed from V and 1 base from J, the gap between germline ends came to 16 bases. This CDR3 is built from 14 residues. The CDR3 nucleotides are TGCGCCACTAGGCCCTCGATGACCCAAGAGACCCAGTACTTC. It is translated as CATRPSMTQETQYF.

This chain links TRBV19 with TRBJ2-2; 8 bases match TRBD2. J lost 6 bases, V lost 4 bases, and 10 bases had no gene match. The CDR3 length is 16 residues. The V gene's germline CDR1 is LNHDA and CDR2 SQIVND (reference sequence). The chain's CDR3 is CASSTLSGALAGELFF. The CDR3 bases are TGTGCCAGTAGTACCCTTAGCGGGGCCCTGGCCGGGGAGCTGTTTTTT.

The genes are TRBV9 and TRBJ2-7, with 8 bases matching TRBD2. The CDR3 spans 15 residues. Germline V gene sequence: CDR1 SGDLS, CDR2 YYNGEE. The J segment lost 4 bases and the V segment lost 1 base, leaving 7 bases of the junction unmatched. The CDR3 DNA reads TGTGCCAGCAGCGTATCGGGTAGCGGGATATACGAGCAGTACTTC. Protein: CASSVSGSGIYEQYF.

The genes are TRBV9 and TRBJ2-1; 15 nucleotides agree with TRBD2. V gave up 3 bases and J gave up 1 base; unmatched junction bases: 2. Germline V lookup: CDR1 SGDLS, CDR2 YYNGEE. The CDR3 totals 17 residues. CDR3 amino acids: CASSEGLAGGSYNEQFF. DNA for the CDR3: TGTGCCAGCAGCGAGGGACTAGCGGGAGGTTCCTACAATGAGCAGTTCTTC. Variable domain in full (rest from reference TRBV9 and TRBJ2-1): DSGVTQTPKHLITATGQRVTLRCSPRSGDLSVYWYQQSLDQGLQFLIQYYNGEERAKGNILERFSAQQFPDLHSELNLSSLELGDSALYFCASSEGLAGGSYNEQFFGPGTRLTVL.

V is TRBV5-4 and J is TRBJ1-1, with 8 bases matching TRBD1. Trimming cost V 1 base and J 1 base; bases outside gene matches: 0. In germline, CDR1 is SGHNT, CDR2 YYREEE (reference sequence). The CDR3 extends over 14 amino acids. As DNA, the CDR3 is TGTGCCAGCAGCTTGCAGGGGGCGAACACTGAAGCTTTCTTT. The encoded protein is CASSLQGANTEAFF.

CDR3 in amino acids: CASSLGEAYEQYF. Written as DNA, the CDR3 is TGTGCCAGCAGTTTGGGGGAGGCCTACGAGCAGTACTTC. This chain uses TRBV28 with TRBJ2-7; perhaps TRBD2 as D (6 bases). The CDR3 spans 13 residues. The V and J ends lost 3 bases and 2 bases respectively, with 8 bases between them. Per germline, CDR1 MDHEN and CDR2 SYDVKM.

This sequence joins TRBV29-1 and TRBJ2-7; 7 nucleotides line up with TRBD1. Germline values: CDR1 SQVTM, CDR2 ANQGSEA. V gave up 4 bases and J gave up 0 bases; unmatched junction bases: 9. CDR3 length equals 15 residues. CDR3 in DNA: TGCAGCGTTGTCTCTACCGGGACAGCCTCCTACGAGCAGTACTTC. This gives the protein CSVVSTGTASYEQYF.

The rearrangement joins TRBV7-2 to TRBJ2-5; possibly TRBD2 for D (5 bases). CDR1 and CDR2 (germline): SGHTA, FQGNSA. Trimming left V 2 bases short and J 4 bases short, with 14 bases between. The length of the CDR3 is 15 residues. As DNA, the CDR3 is TGTGCCAGCAGCTTAATGGGGAACCGGGGAGAGACCCAGTACTTC. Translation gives CASSLMGNRGETQYF.